This TCR beta chain was retrieved from a study of blood T cells in healthy people across ages. Peripheral blood, about 10 milliliters per donor, was collected. This clonotype was seen a few times. J was trimmed by 5 bases and V by 0 bases; bases with no gene match: 5. This CDR3 region has 16 residues. CDR1 and CDR2 (germline): LNHNV, YYDKDF (reference sequence). A second 7 to 11 cycle PCR used barcoded and J-beta primers. TCRdb reprocessed the 5' RACE reads via MiXCR and lists one record per CDR3 protein. The sample has 920,000 or so distinct CDR3 sequences, under 55% seen once; the top ten hold over 15%.

The clonotype comes from a woman between 55 and 75 years old in good health. The rearrangement joins TRBV15 to TRBJ2-1, with 9 bases that match TRBD1. Source material: blood. As DNA, the CDR3 is TGTGCCACCAGCAGAGAGGGGGACAGGGTGGACAATGAGCAGTTCTTC. Protein: CATSREGDRVDNEQFF.